The 30 T cell receptor beta chains below were found in one sample sequenced in a study of shared clonotypes between healthy human individuals. Sequencing was performed with immunoSEQ multiplex PCR; in TCRdb, only in-frame clones are kept and a portion is missing. The table includes around 1.9 million clones, roughly 91% detected once. Terminally differentiated effector memory CD45RA+ cells were excluded from the naive CD8 cells, which were CD45RO-negative and positively selected for CCR7. The sample consisted of naive CD8+ T cells from PBMCs. All receptors come from a man between 18 and 29 years old in good health. Some clones in this sample may be carry-over from other donors' samples.

V usage is TRBV7-9 and J usage is TRBJ2-2; 11 bases map to TRBD1. After removal of 5 bases from V and 6 bases from J, the junction contained 2 bases not matched to a gene. The germline CDR1 and CDR2 sequences are SEHNR and FQNEAQ (reference sequence). This CDR3 contains 14 residues. CDR3 in DNA: TGTGCCAGCAGCCCGGGACAGGGGGCCGGGGAGCTGTTTTTT. Its protein is CASSPGQGAGELFF.

The rearrangement links TRBV7-9 to TRBJ2-7; 7 bases are a match to TRBD1. The CDR3 runs to 15 residues. Germline V gene sequence: CDR1 SEHNR, CDR2 FQNEAQ (reference sequence). The J segment lost 3 bases and the V segment lost 6 bases, leaving 11 bases of the junction unmatched. CDR3 protein: CASSSRQGDHYEQYF. CDR3 in DNA: TGTGCCAGCAGTTCTAGACAGGGTGATCACTACGAGCAGTACTTC.

This clone has more than one count but fewer than ten. The chain couples TRBV6-5 to TRBJ1-5; no reliable D call. V was clipped by 3 bases and J by 6 bases, with 9 bases between them. Germline loops: CDR1 MNHEY, CDR2 SVGAGI. The CDR3 has 13 amino acids. Here the CDR3 reads CASSYFSGQPQHF. The CDR3 DNA sequence: TGTGCCAGCAGTTATTTCTCGGGTCAGCCCCAGCATTTT.

This chain connects TRBV9 to TRBJ1-1; D gene ambiguous. Trimming removed 3 bases from V and 0 bases from J, with 12 bases in between. Germline lookup yields CDR1 SGDLS and CDR2 YYNGEE. This CDR3 has 15 amino acids. CDR3 sequence reads: CASSAYQGLNTEAFF. CDR3 bases: TGTGCCAGCAGCGCGTACCAAGGGTTGAACACTGAAGCTTTCTTT.

The chain employs TRBV2 and TRBJ2-1; D may correspond to TRBD1 or TRBD2 (5 bases each). The CDR3 loop spans 14 amino acids. In germline, CDR1 is SNHLY, CDR2 FYNNEI. V was cut by 4 bases and J by 4 bases, with 11 bases left in between. The CDR3 loop is CASSGGWGYNEQFF. In DNA, the CDR3 is TGTGCCAGCAGTGGAGGGTGGGGGTACAATGAGCAGTTCTTC.

V is TRBV28 and J is TRBJ1-2; D call uncertain. This CDR3 contains 15 residues. Germline-derived CDR1 and CDR2 are MDHEN and SYDVKM. The V end was cut by 3 bases, the J end by 0 bases, with 11 bases between. The CDR3 DNA reads as TGTGCCAGCAGTTTCCCCAGACCCGCTAACTATGGCTACACCTTC. This codes for CASSFPRPANYGYTF.

The sample holds one count of this clone. This same CDR3 is encoded by further DNA sequences in the sample. V and J are TRBV27 and TRBJ2-5, with D unresolved. The CDR3 extends over 13 amino acids. The germline V gene has CDR1 MNHEY and CDR2 SMNVEV (reference sequence). V lost 2 bases and J lost 1, with 5 bases in between. Here the CDR3 reads CASSLGFQETQYF. CDR3 DNA sequence: TGTGCCAGCAGTTTAGGTTTCCAAGAGACCCAGTACTTC.

This clone was counted once. The CDR3 is CASSSTFEYF. The CDR3 DNA follows: TGTGCCAGCAGCTCGACCTTTGAGTACTTC. The chain recombines TRBV7-9 with TRBJ2-7; D unresolved. Germline-derived CDR1 and CDR2 are SEHNR and FQNEAQ (reference sequence). The length of the CDR3 is 10 residues. V lost 4 bases and J lost 11, with 9 bases in between.

The chain is built from TRBV6-1 and TRBJ1-5; 8 bases are a match to TRBD1. V was pared by 5 bases and J by 6 bases, with 3 bases of the junction left unmatched. The CDR3 loop spans 13 amino acids. Germline CDR1 and CDR2: MNHNS and SASEGT. CDR3 nucleotide sequence: TGTGCCAGCAGTTGGACAGGGCCTCAGCCCCAGCATTTT. Its protein product is CASSWTGPQPQHF.

With regard to this clone: Distinct nucleotide sequences in the sample also encode this CDR3. The DNA of the CDR3 is TGTGCCAGCAGTCTCGGGACAGAAGCTTTCTTT. It encodes CASSLGTEAFF. The chain joins TRBV6-5 to TRBJ1-1, with D possibly TRBD1 on 6 matching bases. This CDR3 has 11 residues. Germline CDR1 MNHEY, CDR2 SVGAGI. V gave up 5 bases and J gave up 8 bases, with 9 bases separating them.

The chain is built from TRBV5-1 and TRBJ2-7; the match to TRBD1 covers 12 bases. Germline lookup yields CDR1 SGHRS and CDR2 YFSETQ. CDR3 length: 15 residues. Trimming at V came to 5 bases and at J to 5 bases, leaving 8 bases not matched to a gene. The CDR3 DNA is TGCGCCAGCAGACCCAGGGACAGGGGGCTCGACGAGCAGTACTTC. Translated, it gives CASRPRDRGLDEQYF.

This chain joins TRBV19 and TRBJ1-1; D perhaps matches TRBD1 (6 bases). V gave up 3 bases and J gave up 5 bases, with 13 bases separating them. Per the germline V gene, CDR1 is LNHDA and CDR2 is SQIVND (reference sequence). This CDR3 is 14 amino acids long. The CDR3 sequence is CASSMLGARTEAFF. CDR3 nucleotides: TGTGCCAGTAGTATGTTGGGGGCGCGGACTGAAGCTTTCTTT.

The chain employs TRBV5-4 and TRBJ1-2; perhaps TRBD1 as D (5 bases). Trimming took off 0 bases at V and 6 bases at J, with 12 bases between the two ends. There are 14 residues in the CDR3. The germline CDR1 and CDR2 sequences are SGHNT and YYREEE (reference sequence). The CDR3 DNA reads as TGTGCCAGCAGCTTGGCAGGGTATCTTCATGGCTACACCTTC. It translates to CASSLAGYLHGYTF.

This chain uses TRBV30 with TRBJ2-7, with 9 bases fitting TRBD1. V lost 3 bases and J lost 3; bases outside the gene matches: 6. The CDR3 is made up of 14 amino acids. Germline loops: CDR1 GTSNPN, CDR2 SVGIG (reference sequence). The CDR3 DNA reads as TGTGCCTGGAGCCGTGGGACAGGGAACTACGAGCAGTACTTC. It is translated as CAWSRGTGNYEQYF.

The chain uses TRBV2 and TRBJ1-2, with D unresolved. The CDR3 length is 12 residues. Germline values: CDR1 SNHLY, CDR2 FYNNEI. With 3 bases removed from V and 6 bases from J, the gap between germline ends came to 8 bases. This CDR3 reads CASSDWTDGYTF. DNA for the CDR3: TGTGCCAGCAGTGATTGGACGGATGGCTACACCTTC.

The chain carries TRBV4-3 and TRBJ2-1, with D perhaps TRBD2 (6 bases). Germline V gene sequence: CDR1 LGHNA, CDR2 YSLEER. Trimming shortened V by 0 bases and J by 0 bases, and 18 bases separated the two germline ends. The CDR3 covers 19 residues. This CDR3 reads CASSQDVVGQGGSYNEQFF. The CDR3 DNA follows: TGCGCCAGCAGCCAAGATGTTGTAGGGCAGGGAGGCTCCTACAATGAGCAGTTCTTC.

V gene TRBV7-8 combines with J gene TRBJ2-2; maybe TRBD1 (6 bases). The CDR3 sequence is 17 residues long. The germline V gene has CDR1 SGHVS and CDR2 FQNEAQ. The V end was cut by 4 bases, the J end by 0 bases, with 15 bases between. CDR3 loop: CASSYEIRGSNTGELFF. The CDR3 DNA reads TGTGCCAGCAGCTACGAAATCAGGGGTTCGAACACCGGGGAGCTGTTTTTT.

In DNA form, the CDR3 reads TGTGCCAGCAGCCACCCCCGGGACTTACCCTACAATGAGCAGTTCTTC. Residues: CASSHPRDLPYNEQFF. The genes are TRBV7-8 and TRBJ2-1; possibly TRBD2 for D (6 bases). Per the germline V gene, CDR1 is SGHVS and CDR2 is FQNEAQ. V lost 5 bases and J lost 2, with 16 bases in between. This CDR3 has 16 amino acids.

This chain links TRBV9 with TRBJ2-3; tentatively, D is TRBD2 (6 bases). Germline V gene data show CDR1 as SGDLS and CDR2 as YYNGEE. This CDR3 region has 15 residues. Between the trimmed V and J ends, which lost 0 bases and 6 bases, there was a span of 14 bases. The CDR3 bases are TGTGCCAGCAGCGTAGGGGAACTAGCAACTGATACGCAGTATTTT. Translating it yields CASSVGELATDTQYF.

This chain joins TRBV25-1 and TRBJ2-5, with a weak D call TRBD2 (5 bases). The DNA end is a closer match to TRBJ2-7, so the J assignment may be wrong. From germline, CDR1 is MGHDK and CDR2 SYGVNS. The CDR3 is 12 residues long. Here the CDR3 reads CATQRGPYEQYF. The CDR3 DNA reads as TGTGCCACCCAACGGGGTCCCTACGAGCAGTACTTC.

The genes are TRBV5-1 and TRBJ1-1, with D possibly matching TRBD1 (5 bases). The germline V and J ends were trimmed by 4 bases and 5 bases, with 24 bases remaining between them. Germline V CDR1 and CDR2: SGHRS, YFSETQ. The CDR3 sequence is 17 residues long. The CDR3: CASSQKSLAGSGTEAFF. The CDR3 DNA sequence: TGCGCCAGCAGCCAAAAGTCACTGGCAGGGTCGGGAACTGAAGCTTTCTTT.

This clone has just one count. The chain uses TRBV7-2 and TRBJ2-7, with D perhaps assigned TRBD1 or TRBD2 (6 bases each). Germline CDR1 and CDR2: SGHTA and FQGNSA. The CDR3 is 17 amino acids. V lost 5 bases to trimming and J lost 2 bases, with 22 bases between them. The CDR3 DNA sequence: TGTGCCAGCAGCGCGACCCGGGGCGGGCGGGACACCTACGAGCAGTACTTC. Its translation is CASSATRGGRDTYEQYF.

V usage is TRBV5-3 and J usage is TRBJ2-7; no firm D call. TRBV5-3 has ORF status, its function being uncertain. V was cut by 2 bases and J by 3 bases, with 15 bases left in between. This CDR3 is built from 15 residues. CDR3 region: CARSFRVVLGYEQYF. The CDR3 region has the DNA TGTGCCAGAAGCTTCCGGGTAGTCCTAGGCTACGAGCAGTACTTC.

In this sample, this clone turned up once. The gene calls are TRBV11-2 and TRBJ2-7; 9 bases are shared with TRBD1. Germline CDR1 SGHAT, CDR2 FQNNGV. After removal of 6 bases from V and 4 bases from J, the junction contained 10 bases not matched to a gene. There are 15 residues in the CDR3. The CDR3 is CASSFLSGTGYEQYF. The CDR3 DNA sequence: TGTGCCAGCAGTTTCCTCTCCGGGACAGGGTACGAGCAGTACTTC.

This sequence joins TRBV7-9 and TRBJ2-1; TRBD2 matches at 9 bases. This CDR3 is 14 amino acids long. Germline-derived CDR1 and CDR2 are SEHNR and FQNEAQ (reference sequence). Losses at the gene ends were 9 bases for V and 9 bases for J; bases not matched to a gene: 12. The CDR3 sequence: CASWVAGEDSEQFF. DNA of the CDR3: TGTGCCAGTTGGGTAGCGGGAGAGGACAGTGAGCAGTTCTTC.

The gene calls are TRBV19 and TRBJ2-1; 11 bases line up with TRBD2. The CDR3 covers 15 residues. Germline-derived CDR1 and CDR2 are LNHDA and SQIVND (reference sequence). The trim removed 6 bases at V and 5 bases at J, leaving 6 bases unmatched. CDR3 loop: CASSLGTSGNNEQFF. The DNA for the CDR3 is TGTGCCAGTAGCCTCGGGACTAGCGGTAACAATGAGCAGTTCTTC. The whole variable domain, remainder taken from reference TRBV19 and TRBJ2-1, is DGGITQSPKYLFRKEGQNVTLSCEQNLNHDAMYWYRQDPGQGLRLIYYSQIVNDFQKGDIAEGYSVSREKKESFPLTVTSAQKNPTAFYLCASSLGTSGNNEQFFGPGTRLTVL.

Points on this clone: At the DNA level, this CDR3 is encoded by other sequences in the same sample as well. V and J are TRBV19 and TRBJ2-3, with 7 bases lining up with TRBD2. Germline trimming cut 5 bases from V and 1 base from J; bases unmatched to any gene: 6. CDR1 and CDR2 from the germline V gene are LNHDA and SQIVND (reference sequence). The CDR3 covers 15 residues. CDR3 in DNA: TGTGCCAGTAGTCCTCGCGGGAGTGGCACAGATACGCAGTATTTT. This sequence encodes CASSPRGSGTDTQYF.

The chain recombines TRBV7-9 with TRBJ2-1, with a tentative D call TRBD2 (6 bases). Germline CDR1 SEHNR, CDR2 FQNEAQ (reference sequence). The CDR3 consists of 15 residues. V was clipped by 5 bases and J by 9 bases, with 20 bases between them. The CDR3 nucleotides read TGTGCCAGCAGCCCGGGACTTTCAGGTACGGCTGAGCAGTTCTTC. Translated, it gives CASSPGLSGTAEQFF.

J is TRBJ1-4 and V is TRBV25-1; 8 bases fit TRBD1. The CDR3 has 14 residues. Germline V lookup: CDR1 MGHDK, CDR2 SYGVNS. J gave up 4 bases and V 3 bases, and 1 base lay outside the gene matches. The CDR3 bases are TGTGCCAGCAGTGAGGACAGGGTTAATGAAAAACTGTTTTTT. Translating gives CASSEDRVNEKLFF.

This chain joins TRBV2 and TRBJ1-1; D gene uncertain. The CDR3 sequence is 15 residues long. Germline V CDR1 and CDR2: SNHLY, FYNNEI. Trimming shortened V by 2 bases and J by 1 base, and 11 bases separated the two germline ends. The CDR3 region is CASSEFWTKNTEAFF. Here the CDR3 DNA reads TGTGCCAGCAGTGAATTTTGGACGAAGAACACTGAAGCTTTCTTT.